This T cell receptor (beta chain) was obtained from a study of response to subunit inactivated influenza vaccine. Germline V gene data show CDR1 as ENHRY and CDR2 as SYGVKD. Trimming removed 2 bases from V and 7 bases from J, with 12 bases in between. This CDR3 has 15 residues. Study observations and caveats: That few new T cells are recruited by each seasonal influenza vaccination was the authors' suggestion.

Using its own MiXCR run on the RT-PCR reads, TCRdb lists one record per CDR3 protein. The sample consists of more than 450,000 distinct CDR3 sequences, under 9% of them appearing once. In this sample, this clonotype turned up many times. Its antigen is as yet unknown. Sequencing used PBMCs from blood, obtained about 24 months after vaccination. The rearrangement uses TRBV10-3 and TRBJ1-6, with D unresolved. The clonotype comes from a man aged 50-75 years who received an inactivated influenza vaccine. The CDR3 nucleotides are TGTGCCATCAGTGAGCGTGAAAACAGCAATTCACCCCTCCACTTT. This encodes CAISERENSNSPLHF.